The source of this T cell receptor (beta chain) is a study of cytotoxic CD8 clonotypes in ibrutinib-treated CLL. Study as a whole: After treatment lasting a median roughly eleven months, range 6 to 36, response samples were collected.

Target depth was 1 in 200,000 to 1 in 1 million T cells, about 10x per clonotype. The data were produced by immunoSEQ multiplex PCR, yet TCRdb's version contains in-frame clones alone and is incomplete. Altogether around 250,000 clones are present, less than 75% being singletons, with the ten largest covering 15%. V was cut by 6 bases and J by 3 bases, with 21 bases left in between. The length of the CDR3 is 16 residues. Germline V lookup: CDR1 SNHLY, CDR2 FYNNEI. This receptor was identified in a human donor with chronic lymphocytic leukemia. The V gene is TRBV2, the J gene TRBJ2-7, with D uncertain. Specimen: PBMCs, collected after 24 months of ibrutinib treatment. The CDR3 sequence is CASRVSILDGNYEQYF. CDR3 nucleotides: TGTGCCAGCAGGGTATCAATCTTAGACGGAAACTACGAGCAGTACTTC. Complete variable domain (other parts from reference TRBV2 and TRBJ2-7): EPEVTQTPSHQVTQMGQEVILRCVPISNHLYFYWYRQILGQKVEFLVSFYNNEISEKSEIFDDQFSVERPDGSNFTLKIRSTKLEDSAMYFCASRVSILDGNYEQYFGPGTRLTVT.